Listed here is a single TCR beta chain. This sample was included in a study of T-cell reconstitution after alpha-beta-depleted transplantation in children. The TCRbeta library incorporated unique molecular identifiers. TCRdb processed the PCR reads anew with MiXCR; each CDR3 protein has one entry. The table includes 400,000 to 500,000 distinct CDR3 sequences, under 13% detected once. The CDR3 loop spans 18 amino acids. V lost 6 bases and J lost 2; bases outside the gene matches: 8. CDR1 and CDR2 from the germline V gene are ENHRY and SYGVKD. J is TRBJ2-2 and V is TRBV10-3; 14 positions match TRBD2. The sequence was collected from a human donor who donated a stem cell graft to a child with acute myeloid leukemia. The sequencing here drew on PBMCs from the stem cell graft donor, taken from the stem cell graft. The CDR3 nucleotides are TGTGCCATCAGGAGACTAGCGGGGGGGCAGACCAACACCGGGGAGCTGTTTTTT. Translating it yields CAIRRLAGGQTNTGELFF.